The text below deals with one TCR beta chain. As yet, its antigen is unknown. The V and J ends lost 3 bases and 6 bases respectively, with 14 bases between them. The CDR3 has 15 residues. Germline V gene data show CDR1 as MGHDK and CDR2 as SYGVNS. This specimen belongs to a study of cytomegalovirus exposure and HLA in healthy donors. Study outcomes and limitations: V segments that were indistinguishable, TRBV6-2 and TRBV6-3 among them, were omitted from analysis.

Primers: 60 Vbeta forward and 13 Jbeta reverse. Only in-frame clones appear in the TCRdb table, and some are missing; sequencing was by immunoSEQ multiplex PCR. The sample has roughly 190,000 clones; about four fifths are singletons. This clonotype was sampled from a woman under 30 in good health and CMV-seronegative. Sample: PBMCs. This rearrangement joins TRBV25-1 to TRBJ1-4; possibly TRBD1 for D (5 bases). The CDR3 nucleotides are TGTGCCAGCAGTGATGTTCAGGGTGCGGATGAAAAACTGTTTTTT. It specifies CASSDVQGADEKLFF. The full variable domain, completed using reference TRBV25-1 and TRBJ1-4, is EADIYQTPRYLVIGTGKKITLECSQTMGHDKMYWYQQDPGMELHLIHYSYGVNSTEKGDLSSESTVSRIRTEHFPLTLESARPSHTSQYLCASSDVQGADEKLFFGSGTQLSVL.